The 27 T cell receptor beta chains below were found in one sample sequenced in a study of T-cell reconstitution after alpha-beta-depleted transplantation in children. Unique molecular identifiers tagged the TCRbeta library. One entry per CDR3 protein results from TCRdb running MiXCR on the PCR reads. Of under 400,000 distinct CDR3 sequences in the sample, roughly 25% were seen once. This specimen was PBMCs, mostly from graft donor cells, taken 180 days after TCRalphabeta/CD19-depleted stem cell transplant. The receptors originated from a male patient under 18 who had a stem cell transplant for acute lymphoblastic leukemia, so the T cells may come from the graft donor.

The sample holds one count of this clonotype. V is TRBV7-6 and J is TRBJ1-1, with 7 positions matching TRBD1. Losses at the gene ends were 5 bases for V and 11 bases for J; bases not matched to a gene: 8. The CDR3 contains 12 residues. Germline values: CDR1 SGHVS, CDR2 FNYEAQ. The chain's CDR3 is CASSTGTVGAFF. DNA of the CDR3: TGTGCCAGCAGCACCGGGACAGTGGGGGCTTTCTTT.

V gene TRBV5-1 combines with J gene TRBJ2-1; 8 bases match TRBD2. The germline V gene has CDR1 SGHRS and CDR2 YFSETQ. V shed 3 bases and J 8 bases; nucleotides not matched to a gene: 4. CDR3 length equals 13 residues. CDR3 amino acids: CASSSLAVDEQFF. CDR3 bases: TGCGCCAGCAGCTCACTAGCGGTCGATGAGCAGTTCTTC.

The chain uses TRBV6-5 and TRBJ2-5; D is uncertain. The CDR3 contains 15 residues. Deletions cut 2 bases from V and 5 bases from J, with 15 bases between. The germline V gene has CDR1 MNHEY and CDR2 SVGAGI. CDR3 bases: TGTGCCAGCAGTTACGGGCGGCGGCTTGGCGAGACCCAGTACTTC. Translating gives CASSYGRRLGETQYF.

The chain combines TRBV24-1 with TRBJ1-1; no reliable D call. The CDR3 has 12 residues. Germline V gene data show CDR1 as KGHDR and CDR2 as SFDVKD. Trimming stripped 7 bases from V and 0 bases from J, with 5 bases between. CDR3 bases: TGTGCCACCAGGAGAATGAACACTGAAGCTTTCTTT. Its translation: CATRRMNTEAFF.

The genes are TRBV6-5 and TRBJ1-5, with D hard to call. Germline values: CDR1 MNHEY, CDR2 SVGAGI. Trimming pared 2 bases from V and 1 base from J, leaving 6 bases between. This CDR3 contains 14 residues. The CDR3 loop reads CASSYGKSNQPQHF. CDR3 sequence (DNA): TGTGCCAGCAGTTACGGCAAGAGCAATCAGCCCCAGCATTTT.

This clonotype appeared a few times. This rearrangement joins TRBV27 to TRBJ2-1; a weak D match, TRBD2 (5 bases). Trimming left V 0 bases short and J 0 bases short, with 9 bases between. CDR1 MNHEY and CDR2 SMNVEV come from the germline V gene (reference sequence). The CDR3 covers 16 residues. CDR3 region: CASSLSGSASYNEQFF. Here the CDR3 DNA reads TGTGCCAGCAGTTTATCAGGTAGCGCCTCCTACAATGAGCAGTTCTTC.

The rearrangement joins TRBV14 to TRBJ2-1, with 12 bases matching TRBD2. The CDR3 extends over 15 amino acids. The junction had 5 bases not matched to a gene; V was cut back by 5 bases and J by 6 bases. Looked up from germline, CDR1 is SGHDN and CDR2 is FVKESK. The CDR3 DNA reads as TGTGCCAGCAGCAAACTAGCGGGAGGTCCCAATGAGCAGTTCTTC. Translation gives CASSKLAGGPNEQFF.

The chain couples TRBV13 to TRBJ2-1, with D possibly TRBD2 on 6 matching bases. Germline loops: CDR1 PRHDT, CDR2 FYEKMQ (reference sequence). Trimming took off 3 bases at V and 8 bases at J, with 17 bases between the two ends. The CDR3 is 15 residues long. CDR3 sequence: CASSFPGEGFDEQFF. The CDR3 nucleotides are TGTGCCAGCAGCTTCCCGGGAGAGGGTTTCGATGAGCAGTTCTTC.

This clonotype was recorded many times. The chain recombines TRBV7-9 with TRBJ2-1, with D hard to call. The ends were cut back, 5 bases at V and 3 bases at J, with 14 bases in the middle. This CDR3 is built from 15 residues. Germline V gene sequence: CDR1 SEHNR, CDR2 FQNEAQ (reference sequence). CDR3 in DNA: TGTGCCAGCAGCCCGCGTAATCATTACTACAATGAGCAGTTCTTC. As protein: CASSPRNHYYNEQFF.

In regard to this clonotype: A junction end diverges from the germline sequence, so it may reflect a read error. The rearrangement links TRBV4-1 to TRBJ1-5; no reliable D call. The CDR3 is made up of 16 amino acids. Germline V gene lookup returns CDR1 MGHRA and CDR2 YSYEKL. Here the CDR3 reads CATSQAQRERNQPQHF. The CDR3 nucleotides are TGCGCCACCAGCCAAGCACAGAGGGAACGGAATCAGCCCCAGCATTTT.

V is TRBV9 and J is TRBJ2-7; tentatively, D is TRBD1 (6 bases). The CDR3 is 14 residues long. Trimming took 0 bases from V and 4 from J, leaving 11 bases between them. Per germline, CDR1 SGDLS and CDR2 YYNGEE. The CDR3 loop reads CASSVAGDGYEQYF. The CDR3 region has the DNA TGTGCCAGCAGCGTAGCAGGGGACGGGTACGAGCAGTACTTC. Looking up the rest from reference TRBV9 and TRBJ2-7 gives the full variable domain: DSGVTQTPKHLITATGQRVTLRCSPRSGDLSVYWYQQSLDQGLQFLIQYYNGEERAKGNILERFSAQQFPDLHSELNLSSLELGDSALYFCASSVAGDGYEQYFGPGTRLTVT.

This clonotype was seen repeatedly, ten times or more. V usage is TRBV5-1 and J usage is TRBJ2-3; D is unresolved. The germline V and J ends were trimmed by 4 bases and 9 bases, with 18 bases remaining between them. The CDR3 loop spans 14 amino acids. Germline loops: CDR1 SGHRS, CDR2 YFSETQ. DNA for the CDR3: TGCGCCAGCAGCATCCCCAGTAGCACTGGAACGCAGTATTTT. This sequence encodes CASSIPSSTGTQYF.

This clonotype has a handful of counts. V is TRBV20-1 and J is TRBJ2-5; 7 positions agree with TRBD2. Germline values: CDR1 DFQATT, CDR2 SNEGSKA (reference sequence). The CDR3 spans 12 residues. The CDR3 is CLSGNPRGTQYF. CDR3 DNA: TGCCTAAGCGGGAATCCCCGCGGGACCCAGTACTTC.

The chain has TRBV11-2 and TRBJ1-1, with D unresolved. Trimming pared 5 bases from V and 5 bases from J, leaving 24 bases between. The CDR3 has 17 residues. Germline assignment: CDR1 SGHAT and CDR2 FQNNGV. As DNA, the CDR3 is TGTGCCAGCAGCCGGGGAGGGCCTTTGAAGGCGAAGACTGAAGCTTTCTTT. Amino acid sequence: CASSRGGPLKAKTEAFF.

The rearrangement uses TRBV7-6 and TRBJ2-7; 16 bases align to TRBD2. The germline gives CDR1 SGHVS, CDR2 FNYEAQ. The CDR3 is 18 amino acids. The V gene end was trimmed by 5 bases and the J gene end by 2 bases; junction bases not matched to a gene: 9. The CDR3 bases are TGTGCCAGCAGCACAGGGTCGGGGACTAGCGGGAGGGCCTACGAGCAGTACTTC. Protein sequence: CASSTGSGTSGRAYEQYF.

This clonotype was detected only a few times. The rearrangement joins TRBV12-3 or TRBV12-4 to TRBJ2-7; no firm D call. This CDR3 spans 15 amino acids. V lost 2 bases, J lost 6 bases, and 17 bases lay in between. The chain's CDR3 is CASSLYTGRLIEQYF. The CDR3 DNA follows: TGTGCCAGCAGTTTATACACTGGCAGGCTAATCGAGCAGTACTTC.

This sequence joins TRBV20-1 and TRBJ2-7; possible D gene TRBD1, 6 bases. Germline loops: CDR1 DFQATT, CDR2 SNEGSKA (reference sequence). CDR3 length equals 13 residues. V was shortened by 2 bases and J by 2 bases, with 10 bases between the two germline ends. The CDR3 here is CSARTDSPYEQYF. CDR3 nucleotides: TGCAGTGCTAGAACGGACAGTCCCTACGAGCAGTACTTC.

The chain links TRBV11-1 to TRBJ2-7, with D possibly TRBD2 on 5 matching bases. The CDR3 consists of 15 residues. Per germline, CDR1 SGHAT and CDR2 FQDESV (reference sequence). Trimming cost V 5 bases and J 2 bases, with 16 bases left between them. The CDR3 sequence is CASSHSSALTYEQYF. In DNA form, the CDR3 reads TGTGCCAGCAGCCATAGTAGCGCCCTGACCTACGAGCAGTACTTC.

J is TRBJ2-1 and V is TRBV7-9; D is unclear. The CDR3 contains 13 residues. Trimming took 3 bases from V and 8 from J, leaving 11 bases between them. Germline values: CDR1 SEHNR, CDR2 FQNEAQ (reference sequence). CDR3 in DNA: TGTGCCAGCAGCTTTATCTCGGGCTATGAGCAGTTCTTC. Translating it yields CASSFISGYEQFF.

This clonotype was counted between two and nine times. The chain combines TRBV7-3 with TRBJ1-2; TRBD1 agrees at 7 bases. Germline loops: CDR1 SGHTA, CDR2 FQGTGA. V lost 3 bases, J lost 3 bases, and 4 bases stayed unmatched. This CDR3 region has 14 residues. In nucleotides, the CDR3 is TGTGCCAGCAGCTTTTATGGGACAGACTATGGCTACACCTTC. Translation gives CASSFYGTDYGYTF.

This clonotype was counted many times. The chain links TRBV7-2 to TRBJ1-2; D not resolved. Germline CDR1 SGHTA, CDR2 FQGNSA. V was clipped by 4 bases and J by 2 bases, with 11 bases between them. The CDR3 loop spans 14 amino acids. CDR3 DNA sequence: TGTGCCAGCAGCTACTTGGGAGGGAACTATGGCTACACCTTC. As protein: CASSYLGGNYGYTF.

V usage is TRBV27 and J usage is TRBJ2-7; 7 nucleotides agree with TRBD1. The germline V gene has CDR1 MNHEY and CDR2 SMNVEV (reference sequence). This CDR3 has 14 amino acids. V shed 3 bases, J shed 5 bases, and the junction held 7 bases outside the gene matches. CDR3 sequence (DNA): TGTGCCAGCAGTTTCATAGGGGGCGATAACGAGCAGTACTTC. This encodes CASSFIGGDNEQYF.

This sequence joins TRBV9 and TRBJ1-5, with D unclear. Between the trimmed V and J ends, which lost 3 bases and 5 bases, there was a span of 12 bases. This CDR3 spans 14 amino acids. Germline-derived CDR1 and CDR2 are SGDLS and YYNGEE. CDR3 in DNA: TGTGCCAGCAGCGAACGACCGACGTATCAGCCCCAGCATTTT. Translating it yields CASSERPTYQPQHF.

This chain links TRBV6-5 with TRBJ2-3; perhaps TRBD1 as D (6 bases). The CDR3 is made up of 15 amino acids. Germline CDR1 and CDR2: MNHEY and SVGAGI. Trimming stripped 2 bases from V and 4 bases from J, with 13 bases between. The CDR3 protein is CASSYLQGPADTQYF. The CDR3 DNA is TGTGCCAGCAGTTACCTACAGGGCCCCGCAGATACGCAGTATTTT.

This clonotype was counted a single time. The chain combines TRBV20-1 with TRBJ1-2; D unresolved. The CDR3 is made up of 13 amino acids. Germline V CDR1 and CDR2: DFQATT, SNEGSKA (reference sequence). V dropped 4 bases and J dropped 4 bases, with 13 bases sitting between them. The CDR3 loop is CSATHRPGYGYTF. CDR3 in DNA: TGCAGTGCTACCCATCGCCCAGGCTATGGCTACACCTTC.

The chain joins TRBV13 to TRBJ2-7; D uncertain. Between the trimmed V and J ends, which lost 5 bases and 0 bases, there was a span of 8 bases. The length of the CDR3 is 13 residues. CDR1 is PRHDT and CDR2 is FYEKMQ in the germline V gene (reference sequence). The CDR3 sequence: CASSPKSSYEQYF. The CDR3 bases are TGTGCCAGCAGCCCAAAAAGCTCCTACGAGCAGTACTTC.

This clonotype turned up a few times. This chain links TRBV4-2 with TRBJ2-2; weak D call: TRBD2 (5 bases). The CDR3 is 16 residues long. Germline assignment: CDR1 LGHNA and CDR2 YNFKEQ. The V end was cut by 2 bases, the J end by 2 bases, with 12 bases between. Here the CDR3 DNA reads TGTGCCAGCAGCCAATTCAGCGGAGCTAACACCGGGGAGCTGTTTTTT. It yields the protein CASSQFSGANTGELFF.